This entry is about one T cell receptor beta chain. What it recognizes is unknown. The data belong to a study of cytomegalovirus exposure and HLA in healthy donors. At the level of the study: The Caucasian-associated ancestry cluster contained about 80% of the approximately 390 genotyped donors. Study-level results: A missense DCLRE1C variant was associated with V- and J-gene trimming of TCR beta chains in a later analysis, and an independent cohort replicated the association. Some public TCRs appeared in many individuals, while most sequences were rare. A list of approximately 160 TCR beta chains associated with cytomegalovirus was given.

The trim removed 3 bases at V and 3 bases at J, leaving 1 base unmatched. Germline CDR1 reads MGHDK; CDR2 reads SYGVNS. The CDR3 consists of 15 residues. The PCR was carried out with 60 Vbeta primers and 13 Jbeta primers. Data came from immunoSEQ multiplex PCR; TCRdb stores just in-frame clones and leaves some out. The table records approximately 190,000 clones, about 86% of them present only once. The receptor comes from a woman between 18 and 29 years old in good health and CMV-seropositive. The chain links TRBV25-1 to TRBJ2-3, with 12 bases fitting TRBD2. Sequencing was done on a sample of PBMCs. DNA for the CDR3: TGTGCCAGCAGTGAGCTAGCGGGGGGGACAGATACGCAGTATTTT. It is translated as CASSELAGGTDTQYF.